The present TCR beta chain was sequenced within a study of blood T cell repertoires in COVID-19. Study-wide context: T cells, B-cell-depleted T cells, or PBMCs provided the cDNA or gDNA that served as material.

Participants were aged about 18 to 100 years from some 24 US areas. Original handling: Reference gene primer amplification gave nucleated cell count estimates. The protocol was immunoSEQ multiplex PCR, while the TCRdb copy is restricted to in-frame clones and leaves out a portion. V and J calls and clone size are given by that table; D and trimming were obtained from the DNA. The table has nearly 400,000 clones, roughly 90% seen once. The CDR3 loop spans 14 amino acids. Germline assignment: CDR1 KGHDR and CDR2 SFDVKD. Between the trimmed V and J ends, which lost 6 bases and 1 base, there was a span of 9 bases.

This sequence was found in a woman in her 30s who had recovered from COVID-19. The rearrangement uses TRBV24-1 and TRBJ2-4; possibly TRBD2 for D (6 bases). The sample was PBMCs or T cells enriched from blood (not recorded which). DNA of the CDR3: TGTGCCACCAGTCCCCGGGGGGCCAAAAACATTCAGTACTTC. It encodes CATSPRGAKNIQYF.